One and the same sample provided the 18 T cell receptor beta chains below, sequenced in a study of blood T cell repertoires in COVID-19. This table comes from immunoSEQ multiplex PCR, and its TCRdb copy is limited to in-frame clones, with some not included. Of 85,000 to 90,000 clones listed, approximately 90% are singletons. The specimen was peripheral blood. These receptors all come from a human donor with active COVID-19. The donor label of this sample is uncertain.

In its sample, this clone was seen once. The rearrangement joins TRBV28 to TRBJ2-7; D is uncertain. Trimming took 6 bases from V and 6 from J, leaving 6 bases between them. The CDR3 has 10 amino acids. CDR1 and CDR2 from the germline V gene are MDHEN and SYDVKM. CDR3 loop: CASSSLEQYF. In DNA, the CDR3 is TGTGCCAGCAGCTCCCTCGAGCAGTACTTC.

The chain combines TRBV28 with TRBJ1-2; D is ambiguous. The CDR3 runs 13 residues. V shed 3 bases and J shed 5 bases, with 10 bases lying between them. Germline lookup yields CDR1 MDHEN and CDR2 SYDVKM. The CDR3 is CASSFSPEYGYTF. Written as DNA, the CDR3 is TGTGCCAGCAGTTTCTCCCCCGAGTATGGCTACACCTTC.

The CDR3 spells CASSLEYGGNTEAFF. The CDR3 DNA follows: TGTGCCAGCAGCTTAGAGTACGGGGGGAACACTGAAGCTTTCTTT. The chain links TRBV7-6 to TRBJ1-1, with D possibly being TRBD1 (5 bases). CDR3 size: 15 residues. CDR1 SGHVS and CDR2 FNYEAQ come from the germline V gene. The V end was cut by 1 base, the J end by 1 base, with 10 bases between.

This clone was found a few times. The rearrangement links TRBV6-5 to TRBJ2-7; 7 bases line up with TRBD1. The V and J ends lost 7 bases and 0 bases, in that order; junction bases with no gene match: 6. Per germline, CDR1 MNHEY and CDR2 SVGAGI. The CDR3 runs to 14 residues. This chain's CDR3 is CASNPDRASYEQYF. CDR3 nucleotides: TGTGCCAGCAACCCCGACAGGGCCTCCTACGAGCAGTACTTC.

V gene TRBV7-2 combines with J gene TRBJ2-2, with TRBD1 matching over 10 bases. Germline V gives CDR1 SGHTA, CDR2 FQGNSA. The CDR3 covers 17 residues. With V trimmed by 4 bases and J by 6 bases, 11 bases remained unmatched. The CDR3 loop reads CASSSGPGQGRPGELFF. CDR3 nucleotides: TGTGCCAGCAGCTCAGGACCGGGACAGGGGCGGCCCGGGGAGCTGTTTTTT.

The CDR3 sequence is CSVDLAAKETQYF. CDR3 in DNA: TGCAGCGTTGACTTAGCGGCAAAAGAGACCCAGTACTTC. This chain joins TRBV29-1 and TRBJ2-5, with TRBD2 as a possible D gene (6 bases). This CDR3 region has 13 residues. The germline V gene has CDR1 SQVTM and CDR2 ANQGSEA. V lost 3 bases to trimming and J lost 3 bases, with 11 bases between them.

This clone was observed a single time. This chain connects TRBV6-6 to TRBJ1-1; TRBD1 aligns across 8 bases. This CDR3 spans 15 amino acids. From germline, CDR1 is MNHNY and CDR2 SVGAGI (reference sequence). The V and J ends lost 7 bases and 4 bases, in that order; junction bases with no gene match: 11. The CDR3 bases are TGTGCCAGCACCACGGGGTCAGGGGGCGGCACTGAAGCTTTCTTT. This codes for CASTTGSGGGTEAFF.

Points on this clone: Other DNA sequences in the same sample also yield this CDR3. V usage is TRBV3-1 (or the pseudogene TRBV3-2) and J usage is TRBJ1-5; D might be TRBD1 (5 bases). The CDR3 length is 13 residues. The V end lost 4 bases, the J end lost 1 base, and 5 bases lay between the germline ends. Per the germline V gene, CDR1 is LGHDT and CDR2 is YNNKEL (reference sequence). Here the CDR3 reads CASSPGSNQPQHF. CDR3 sequence (DNA): TGTGCCAGCAGCCCAGGGAGCAATCAGCCCCAGCATTTT.

This chain uses TRBV7-8 with TRBJ1-5; D is perhaps TRBD1 (6 bases). Per the germline V gene, CDR1 is SGHVS and CDR2 is FQNEAQ. The length of the CDR3 is 15 residues. V was cut by 5 bases and J by 6 bases, with 17 bases left in between. The CDR3 DNA sequence: TGTGCCAGCAGCCTGGGGGCGGATCATAGTCAGCCCCAGCATTTT. Protein: CASSLGADHSQPQHF.

The rearrangement uses TRBV23-1 and TRBJ2-7, with a possible D match to TRBD1 (6 bases). TRBV23-1 is an open reading frame, and its role is uncertain. The CDR3 is 14 amino acids. Trimming removed 2 bases from V and 3 bases from J, with 11 bases in between. In DNA form, the CDR3 reads TGCGCCAGCAGTCAACGGGGACAATACTACGAGCAGTACTTC. As protein: CASSQRGQYYEQYF.

The V call is TRBV3-1 (or the pseudogene TRBV3-2), the J call TRBJ2-5; tentative D call: TRBD2 (6 bases). The V gene's germline CDR1 is LGHDT and CDR2 YNNKEL (reference sequence). This CDR3 is built from 17 residues. The V end lost 7 bases, the J end lost 1 base, and 22 bases lay between the germline ends. CDR3 sequence reads: CASTPESGGATQETQYF. DNA of the CDR3: TGTGCCAGCACTCCCGAAAGCGGCGGGGCTACCCAAGAGACCCAGTACTTC.

This chain connects TRBV7-9 to TRBJ2-3; 7 nucleotides align to TRBD2. The CDR3 totals 13 residues. V dropped 5 bases and J dropped 4; count of bases not matched to a gene: 3. Germline V lookup: CDR1 SEHNR, CDR2 FQNEAQ (reference sequence). In DNA form, the CDR3 reads TGTGCCAGCAGCGGACTAGGGCCAGATACGCAGTATTTT. Translated, it gives CASSGLGPDTQYF.

This clone was observed a single time. The chain recombines TRBV10-2 with TRBJ2-5, with a weak D call TRBD2 (5 bases). With 6 bases removed from V and 0 bases from J, the gap between germline ends came to 11 bases. Germline CDR1 reads WSHSY; CDR2 reads SAAADI. The CDR3 runs 14 residues. Here the CDR3 reads CASSPGEYQETQYF. Here the CDR3 DNA reads TGCGCCAGCAGCCCCGGGGAGTACCAAGAGACCCAGTACTTC.

The chain combines TRBV6-1 with TRBJ2-1; TRBD1 matches 8 bases. From germline, CDR1 is MNHNS and CDR2 SASEGT. The CDR3 is made up of 20 amino acids. V shed 1 base, J shed 0 bases, and the junction held 14 bases outside the gene matches. The DNA of the CDR3 is TGTGCCAGCAGTGAAGTCTGGACAGGGTTCTATGGGGGCTCCTACAATGAGCAGTTCTTC. Protein product: CASSEVWTGFYGGSYNEQFF.

The V and J genes are TRBV6-5 and TRBJ2-7, with 14 bases matching TRBD2. The V segment lost 6 bases and the J segment 2 bases; nucleotides outside the gene matches: 3. Germline values: CDR1 MNHEY, CDR2 SVGAGI. The CDR3 length is 15 residues. The DNA for the CDR3 is TGTGCCAGCAGGAGGACTAGCGGGGGGACCTACGAGCAGTACTTC. Amino acid sequence: CASRRTSGGTYEQYF.

This chain links TRBV5-4 with TRBJ1-6, with D uncertain. Germline V gene sequence: CDR1 SGHNT, CDR2 YYREEE (reference sequence). The V and J ends lost 3 bases and 13 bases respectively, with 14 bases between them. The CDR3 loop spans 13 amino acids. The CDR3 region is CASSSDSHRPLHF. As DNA, the CDR3 is TGTGCCAGCAGCTCAGACTCCCATAGGCCCCTCCACTTT.

This chain joins TRBV27 and TRBJ2-3; D is uncertain. The CDR3 has 14 amino acids. The V and J ends lost 4 bases and 3 bases respectively, with 11 bases between them. Germline lookup yields CDR1 MNHEY and CDR2 SMNVEV (reference sequence). The CDR3 loop reads CASSYGPGTDTQYF. The CDR3 coding sequence is TGTGCCAGCAGTTATGGTCCGGGTACAGATACGCAGTATTTT.

The V gene is TRBV7-2, the J gene TRBJ2-5; 10 bases fit TRBD2. Trimming took 1 base from V and 5 from J; bases not matched to a gene: 4. Germline lookup yields CDR1 SGHTA and CDR2 FQGNSA. This CDR3 comprises 15 residues. The CDR3 nucleotides are TGTGCCAGCAGCTTAGTACTAGCGGGACGGGAGACCCAGTACTTC. Residues: CASSLVLAGRETQYF.